One TCR beta chain is described in this entry. This clonotype was counted only a few times. This receptor's antigen is unknown. Qualities for individual bases were not recorded, and no much larger clone is one base off. The instrument given in TCRdb is Illumina HiSeq 1500. TCRdb reprocessing: public reads trimmed at Q25 with fastp, clones called with MiXCR, in-frame beta chains kept. Each CDR3 protein gets just one entry, which takes the most common genes and DNA from the rows behind it. The sample data list about 260,000 distinct CDR3 sequences, and around 15% of these were observed just once. The ten largest clonotypes hold 7.5% to 10% of the sample. This record comes from a study of T cell repertoires in cytomegalovirus infection (dated by TCRdb to between 2018 and 2020). About the study as a whole: Donor HLA type was relevant to the analysis, because carriage of CMV infection together with the matching HLA type was indicated by public TCR beta signatures. General findings and caveats noted by the study authors: In both this cohort and an independent roughly 350-donor cohort, the cumulative frequency of public TCR beta family members distinguished carriers of CMV infection plus the relevant HLA type. In the ex vivo response, HLA-C-restricted CMV-specific TCR beta clonotypes were dominant, and in two of eight donors the single most frequent clonotype came from this HLA-C-restricted group.

From the cysteine through the phenylalanine, the CDR3 covers 11 amino acids. This entry keeps only the CDR3 DNA: 33 bases, framed from base 1. According to the germline V gene (reference sequence), CDR1 reads SEHNR and CDR2 reads FQNEAQ. V is shortened by 3 bases, J by 8 bases, and the region joining them spans 5 bases. The receptor was isolated from a human donor in good health (CMV status not recorded). Some clones in this sample may be carry-over from other donors' samples. The chain is assembled from TRBV7-9 and TRBJ2-1, with the D gene uncertain. Sample: PBMCs. The CDR3 sequence is CASSFEHEQFF. The bases read TGTGCCAGCAGCTTTGAACATGAGCAGTTCTTC.